Listed below are T cell receptor beta chains from one sample, sequenced in a study of T cells of healthy individuals. TCRdb re-called the 5' RACE reads through MiXCR, storing one row per CDR3 protein. The sample shows about 53,000 distinct CDR3 sequences, about 15% of them seen only once. All receptors come from a human donor in good health. Each CDR3 is given with its conserved first and last residue.

J: TRBJ2-4; V: TRBV11-2; CDR3: CASSPREGGAGNIQYF
J: TRBJ2-6; V: TRBV7-2; CDR3: CASSLAPGAGANVLTF
J: TRBJ1-2; V: TRBV2; CDR3: CASSELGTGGYTF
J: TRBJ1-2; V: TRBV2; CDR3: CASSEMAGLTPHGYTF
J: TRBJ1-5; V: TRBV18; CDR3: CASSPRDSNQPQHF
J: TRBJ2-1; V: TRBV5-6; CDR3: CASSLRASGGRGLNEQFF
J: TRBJ2-1; V: TRBV24-1; CDR3: CATSDTDRDEQFF
J: TRBJ2-1; V: TRBV6-2/TRBV6-3; CDR3: CASSYFGNEQFF
J: TRBJ2-3; V: TRBV11-2; CDR3: CASSPQVGWDTQYF
J: TRBJ2-3; V: TRBV9; CDR3: CASSVVERGTDTQYF
J: TRBJ2-5; V: TRBV4-3; CDR3: CASSQGLAGGEETQYF
J: TRBJ1-1; V: TRBV24-1; CDR3: CATSDYENTEAFF
J: TRBJ2-7; V: TRBV7-2; CDR3: CASSLAPTNSYEQYF
J: TRBJ2-7; V: TRBV4-1; CDR3: CASSQGVGSYEQYF
J: TRBJ2-5; V: TRBV20-1; CDR3: CSAQPLTGSETQYF
J: TRBJ2-6; V: TRBV29-1; CDR3: CSVADSGANVLTF
J: TRBJ2-7; V: TRBV4-3; CDR3: CASSQERGRSYEQYF
J: TRBJ1-5; V: TRBV6-2/TRBV6-3; CDR3: CASSYMRSNQPQHF
J: TRBJ1-3; V: TRBV7-8; CDR3: CASSPSLAPSSGNTIYF
J: TRBJ1-2; V: TRBV3-1; CDR3: CASSRGQGARGYTF
J: TRBJ2-2; V: TRBV5-4; CDR3: CASSAGQANTGELFF
J: TRBJ1-2; V: TRBV27; CDR3: CASSLGDTYNYGYTF
J: TRBJ2-1; V: TRBV20-1; CDR3: CSARDPAKVPNEQFF
J: TRBJ2-7; V: TRBV6-1; CDR3: CASSGLAVLSYEQYF
J: TRBJ2-5; V: TRBV29-1; CDR3: CSVEAQEETQYF
J: TRBJ2-3; V: TRBV5-1; CDR3: CASSLSDPSTDTQYF
J: TRBJ2-7; V: TRBV20-1; CDR3: CSAREGGGRREQYF
J: TRBJ1-1; V: TRBV4-3; CDR3: CASSQEGLMNTEAFF
J: TRBJ1-3; V: TRBV29-1; CDR3: CSSSGRDGNTIYF
J: TRBJ1-5; V: TRBV24-1; CDR3: CATFPLDLNQPQHF
J: TRBJ1-2; V: TRBV2; CDR3: CASSGTGRTNYGYTF
J: TRBJ2-5; V: TRBV4-3; CDR3: CASSQDSGPRETQYF
J: TRBJ2-1; V: TRBV7-2; CDR3: CASSSRGGTGVNEQFF
J: TRBJ1-1; V: TRBV20-1; CDR3: CSASVPLGGGDTEAFF
J: TRBJ2-3; V: TRBV5-4; CDR3: CASSVRLAGVEDTQYF
J: TRBJ2-7; V: TRBV2; CDR3: CASSETGFYEQYF
J: TRBJ1-6; V: TRBV27; CDR3: CASSLYGGSNSPLHF
J: TRBJ2-1; V: TRBV12-3/TRBV12-4; CDR3: CASSTGLPNEQFF
J: TRBJ2-2; V: TRBV5-1; CDR3: CASRGISQSGRTGELFF
J: TRBJ2-5; V: TRBV2; CDR3: CASREQEAQETQYF
J: TRBJ1-2; V: TRBV5-6; CDR3: CASSLTGGNGILYGYTF